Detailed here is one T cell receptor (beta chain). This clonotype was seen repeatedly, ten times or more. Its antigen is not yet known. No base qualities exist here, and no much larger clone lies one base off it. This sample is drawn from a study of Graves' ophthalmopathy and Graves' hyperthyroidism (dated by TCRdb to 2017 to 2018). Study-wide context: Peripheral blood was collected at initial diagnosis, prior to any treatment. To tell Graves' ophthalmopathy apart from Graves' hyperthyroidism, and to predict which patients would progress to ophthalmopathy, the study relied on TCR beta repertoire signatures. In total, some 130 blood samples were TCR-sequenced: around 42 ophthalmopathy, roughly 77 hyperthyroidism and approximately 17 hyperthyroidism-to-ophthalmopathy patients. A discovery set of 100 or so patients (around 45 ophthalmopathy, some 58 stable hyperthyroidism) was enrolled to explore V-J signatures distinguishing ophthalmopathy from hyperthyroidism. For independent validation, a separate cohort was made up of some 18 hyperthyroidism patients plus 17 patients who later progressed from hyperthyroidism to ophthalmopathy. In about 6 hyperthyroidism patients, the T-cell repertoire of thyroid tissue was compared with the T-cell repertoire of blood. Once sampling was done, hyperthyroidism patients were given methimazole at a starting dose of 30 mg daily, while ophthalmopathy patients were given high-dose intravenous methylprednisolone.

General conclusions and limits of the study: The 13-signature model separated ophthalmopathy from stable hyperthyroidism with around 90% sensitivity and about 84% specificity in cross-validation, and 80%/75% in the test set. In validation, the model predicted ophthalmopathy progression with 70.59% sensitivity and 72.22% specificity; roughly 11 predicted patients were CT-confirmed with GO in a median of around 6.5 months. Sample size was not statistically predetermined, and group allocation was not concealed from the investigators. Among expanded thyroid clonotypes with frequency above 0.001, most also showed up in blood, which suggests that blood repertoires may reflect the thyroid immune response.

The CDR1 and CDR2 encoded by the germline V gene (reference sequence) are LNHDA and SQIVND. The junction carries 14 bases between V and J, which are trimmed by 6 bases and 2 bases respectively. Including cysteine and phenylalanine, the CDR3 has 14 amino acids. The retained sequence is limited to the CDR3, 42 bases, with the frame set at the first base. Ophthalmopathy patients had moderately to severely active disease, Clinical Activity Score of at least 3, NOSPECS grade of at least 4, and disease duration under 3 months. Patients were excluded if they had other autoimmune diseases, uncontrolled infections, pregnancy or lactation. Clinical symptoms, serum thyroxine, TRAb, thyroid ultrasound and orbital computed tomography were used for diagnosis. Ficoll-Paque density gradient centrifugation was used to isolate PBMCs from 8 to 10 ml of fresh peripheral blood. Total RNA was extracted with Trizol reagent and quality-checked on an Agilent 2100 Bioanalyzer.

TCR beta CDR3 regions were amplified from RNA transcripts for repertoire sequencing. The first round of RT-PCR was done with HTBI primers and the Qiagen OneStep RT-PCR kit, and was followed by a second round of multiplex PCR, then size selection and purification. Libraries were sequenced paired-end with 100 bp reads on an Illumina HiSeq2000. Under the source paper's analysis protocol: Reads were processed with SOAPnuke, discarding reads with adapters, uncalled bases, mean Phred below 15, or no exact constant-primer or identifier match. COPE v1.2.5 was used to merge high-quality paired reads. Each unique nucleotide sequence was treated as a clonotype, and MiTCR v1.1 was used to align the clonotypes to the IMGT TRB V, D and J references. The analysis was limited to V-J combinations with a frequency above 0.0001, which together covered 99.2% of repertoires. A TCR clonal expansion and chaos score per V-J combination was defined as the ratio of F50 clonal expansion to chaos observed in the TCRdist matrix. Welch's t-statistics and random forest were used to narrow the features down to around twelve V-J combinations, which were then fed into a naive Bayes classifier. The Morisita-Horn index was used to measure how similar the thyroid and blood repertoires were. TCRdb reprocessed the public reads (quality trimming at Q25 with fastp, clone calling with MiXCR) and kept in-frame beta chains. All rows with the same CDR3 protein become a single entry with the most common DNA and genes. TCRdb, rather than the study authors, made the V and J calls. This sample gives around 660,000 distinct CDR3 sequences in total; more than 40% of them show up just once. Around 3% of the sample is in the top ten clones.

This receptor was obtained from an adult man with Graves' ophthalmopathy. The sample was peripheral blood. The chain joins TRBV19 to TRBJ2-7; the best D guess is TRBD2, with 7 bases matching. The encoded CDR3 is CASSPGRDTYEQYF. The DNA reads TGTGCCAGTAGCCCAGGGAGGGACACCTACGAGCAGTACTTC. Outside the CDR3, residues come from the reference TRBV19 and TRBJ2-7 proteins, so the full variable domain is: DGGITQSPKYLFRKEGQNVTLSCEQNLNHDAMYWYRQDPGQGLRLIYYSQIVNDFQKGDIAEGYSVSREKKESFPLTVTSAQKNPTAFYLCASSPGRDTYEQYFGPGTRLTVT.